The 9 T cell receptor beta chains reported below all come from one sample, sequenced in a study of OX40 agonist ivuxolimab in advanced cancers. Repertoires were generated with immunoSEQ multiplex PCR, while TCRdb's copy carries only in-frame clones and drops some. The table has 27,000 or so clones, roughly 83% seen once. The sample was CD4+ or CD8+ T cells sorted from blood, taken in a trial of the OX40 agonist ivuxolimab. The receptors originated from an adult with an advanced solid tumor such as melanoma, head and neck, liver or kidney cancer.

This clone was detected only once. The rearrangement joins TRBV11-2 to TRBJ1-1; D is unresolved. Per germline, CDR1 SGHAT and CDR2 FQNNGV. This CDR3 spans 17 amino acids. CDR3 in DNA: TGTGCAGAGGCGAAGAGACCCGTCCAAGCGGCGAACACTGAAGCTTTCTTT. Translation gives CAEAKRPVQAANTEAFF.

V usage is TRBV7-3 and J usage is TRBJ2-6; weak D call: TRBD2 (6 bases). Germline V gives CDR1 SGHTA, CDR2 FQGTGA. This CDR3 has 17 amino acids. Trimming stripped 6 bases from V and 3 bases from J, with 18 bases between. For the CDR3, the DNA is TGTGCCAGCAGTCCGAATCGGGGGTATTTTGGGGCCAACGTCCTGACTTTC. It encodes CASSPNRGYFGANVLTF.

The chain carries TRBV7-6 and TRBJ2-6; 8 bases align to TRBD1. Germline loops: CDR1 SGHVS, CDR2 FNYEAQ. The CDR3 is 15 residues long. V shed 5 bases, J shed 3 bases, and the junction held 3 bases outside the gene matches. CDR3 in DNA: TGTGCCAGCAGCCTCAGGGGGCATGGGGCCAACGTCCTGACTTTC. It codes for CASSLRGHGANVLTF. The complete variable domain, with remaining parts taken from reference TRBV7-6 and TRBJ2-6, reads GAGVSQSPRYKVTKRGQDVALRCDPISGHVSLYWYRQALGQGPEFLTYFNYEAQQDKSGLPNDRFSAERPEGSISTLTIQRTEQRDSAMYRCASSLRGHGANVLTFGAGSRLTVL.

This clone has more than one count but fewer than ten. The chain combines TRBV15 with TRBJ2-3, with 10 bases fitting TRBD2. Germline CDR1 and CDR2: LNHNV and YYDKDF (reference sequence). J was trimmed by 5 bases and V by 0 bases; bases with no gene match: 11. The CDR3 consists of 18 residues. The CDR3 DNA reads as TGTGCCACCAGCAGAGAGGGTGAAGCGGGAGGGACCCAAGATACGCAGTATTTT. It codes for CATSREGEAGGTQDTQYF. The full variable domain, completed using reference TRBV15 and TRBJ2-3, is DAMVIQNPRYQVTQFGKPVTLSCSQTLNHNVMYWYQQKSSQAPKLLFHYYDKDFNNEADTPDNFQSRRPNTSFCFLDIRSPGLGDTAMYLCATSREGEAGGTQDTQYFGPGTRLTVL.

This chain uses TRBV10-3 with TRBJ2-7, with D unclear. Germline values: CDR1 ENHRY, CDR2 SYGVKD. V was clipped by 0 bases and J by 5 bases, with 5 bases between them. The CDR3 totals 12 residues. CDR3 sequence: CAISESSNEQYF. In nucleotides, the CDR3 is TGTGCCATCAGTGAGTCGAGCAACGAGCAGTACTTC.

Points on this clone: One base away lies a much larger clone, so this may be a sequencing read error. The rearrangement links TRBV9 to TRBJ2-7; TRBD1 agrees at 9 bases. Germline CDR1 is SGDLS and CDR2 is YYNGEE. With V trimmed by 3 bases and J by 4 bases, 5 bases remained unmatched. The CDR3 covers 14 residues. The CDR3 sequence is CASSAGTGRYEQYF. The CDR3 DNA follows: TGTGCCAGCAGCGCCGGGACAGGGAGGTACGAGCAGTACTTC.

This chain links TRBV7-6 with TRBJ2-5; the match to TRBD2 covers 12 bases. CDR3 length: 16 residues. V trimming: 5 bases; J trimming: 3 bases; junction bases outside the gene matches: 7. CDR1 SGHVS and CDR2 FNYEAQ come from the germline V gene. The CDR3 region is CASSRRTSGTKETQYF. CDR3 bases: TGTGCCAGCAGCAGACGGACTAGCGGGACGAAAGAGACCCAGTACTTC.

V gene TRBV28 combines with J gene TRBJ2-7; a possible D gene is TRBD1 (6 bases). Germline-derived CDR1 and CDR2 are MDHEN and SYDVKM. Trimming shortened V by 6 bases and J by 4 bases, and 16 bases separated the two germline ends. The CDR3 is 14 residues long. The CDR3 nucleotides are TGTGCCAGCAGCAATATGGCAGGGGAGTACGAGCAGTACTTC. Protein sequence: CASSNMAGEYEQYF.

With regard to this clone: One junction end does not reproduce the germline sequence, and a read error may be involved. The V call is TRBV20-1, the J call TRBJ2-1; no clear D gene. The CDR3 extends over 10 amino acids. Germline V gene data show CDR1 as DFQATT and CDR2 as SNEGSKA (reference sequence). The CDR3 spells CSAGDSGSFF. CDR3 DNA sequence: TGCAGTGCTGGAGACTCTGGATCATTCTTC.